This T cell receptor beta chain is drawn from a study of T-cell memory formation after mild COVID-19. A note on this clonotype: Its antigen is unknown.

Constant-segment-primed 5'RACE gave TCR alpha and TCR beta cDNA libraries with sample barcodes and UMIs. TCRdb fed the 5' RACE reads into MiXCR, producing one record per CDR3 protein. The repertoire holds 110,000 or so distinct CDR3 sequences, 20% to 25% seen once, with approximately 40% in the top ten. Study-wide results and caveats: The CD4+ clones that contracted clustered mainly within CM and EM, and the CD8+ clones concentrated in EMRA. Clones that got smaller from day 15 to 85 had even CD4/CD8, while clones growing later tipped toward CD4+.

Material: PBMCs or a T cell subset sorted from them (not recorded which). This receptor was obtained from a man aged 18-30 years who had mild COVID-19 (a few samples of this study predate the infection). Cell type and time point are not known.

CDR3 amino acids: CSHRDSYGYTF. The CDR3 bases are TGCAGCCACAGGGACAGCTATGGCTACACCTTC. The rearrangement links TRBV29-1 to TRBJ1-2, with TRBD1 matching 7 bases. The CDR3 has 11 amino acids. Germline-derived CDR1 and CDR2 are SQVTM and ANQGSEA. Trimming removed 8 bases from V and 4 bases from J; junction bases left unmatched: 4.